One and the same sample provided the 20 T cell receptor beta chains below, sequenced in a study of Tregs in tolerant kidney transplant recipients. Measured with immunoSEQ multiplex PCR; TCRdb has only the in-frame clones, and not every one. The table includes 110,000 or so clones, about 91% detected once. Sequencing was carried out using CD4+ T cells from blood. These receptors were taken from a human donor in good health.

The chain has TRBV5-1 and TRBJ2-5; TRBD2 aligns across 7 bases. Germline trimming cut 0 bases from V and 3 bases from J; bases unmatched to any gene: 5. Per the germline V gene, CDR1 is SGHRS and CDR2 is YFSETQ. The CDR3 spans 15 residues. CDR3 sequence: CASSLGWDYEETQYF. The DNA of the CDR3 is TGCGCCAGCAGCTTGGGTTGGGACTATGAAGAGACCCAGTACTTC. Variable domain in full (rest from reference TRBV5-1 and TRBJ2-5): KAGVTQTPRYLIKTRGQQVTLSCSPISGHRSVSWYQQTPGQGLQFLFEYFSETQRNKGNFPGRFSGRQFSNSRSEMNVSTLELGDSALYLCASSLGWDYEETQYFGPGTRLLVL.

The rearrangement joins TRBV20-1 to TRBJ2-5; D call uncertain. CDR3 length: 11 amino acids. With 0 bases removed from V and 5 bases from J, the gap between germline ends came to 4 bases. Germline lookup yields CDR1 DFQATT and CDR2 SNEGSKA (reference sequence). CDR3 nucleotide sequence: TGCAGTGCTAGAGACTGGGAGACCCAGTACTTC. The encoded protein is CSARDWETQYF.

V gene TRBV7-8 combines with J gene TRBJ2-4; D might be TRBD2 (6 bases). Germline loops: CDR1 SGHVS, CDR2 FQNEAQ. The CDR3 totals 20 residues. The V gene lost 2 bases and the J gene lost 0 bases, with 23 bases spanning the gap. The chain's CDR3 is CASSLKWDSPSSGAKNIQYF. The CDR3 region has the DNA TGTGCCAGCAGCTTAAAATGGGACTCGCCCTCATCAGGAGCCAAAAACATTCAGTACTTC.

The chain recombines TRBV11-2 with TRBJ1-6; D call uncertain. The CDR3 is 14 amino acids. CDR1 is SGHAT, CDR2 FQNNGV, per germline. Trimming took 5 bases from V and 6 from J, leaving 11 bases between them. The CDR3 region is CASSQSDFNSPLHF. CDR3 DNA: TGTGCCAGCAGCCAATCGGATTTTAATTCACCCCTCCACTTT.

The V call is TRBV7-9, the J call TRBJ2-1, with no clear D. The CDR3 spans 17 residues. Deletions cut 0 bases from V and 0 bases from J, with 12 bases between. Germline CDR1 and CDR2: SEHNR and FQNEAQ (reference sequence). CDR3 sequence (DNA): TGTGCCAGCAGCTTAGCGACCTCAAGGAGCTCCTACAATGAGCAGTTCTTC. Translated: CASSLATSRSSYNEQFF.

The chain combines TRBV5-1 with TRBJ2-5; 9 bases match TRBD1. Germline CDR1 reads SGHRS; CDR2 reads YFSETQ. V lost 4 bases and J lost 0; bases outside the gene matches: 4. This CDR3 is 15 amino acids long. CDR3 DNA: TGCGCCAGCAGCCCGACAGGGGGTTACCAAGAGACCCAGTACTTC. It codes for CASSPTGGYQETQYF.

This clone was detected once. The rearrangement uses TRBV7-9 and TRBJ2-3; 15 nucleotides line up with TRBD2. CDR1 SEHNR and CDR2 FQNEAQ come from the germline V gene (reference sequence). The CDR3 is made up of 15 amino acids. V dropped 6 bases and J dropped 13; count of bases not matched to a gene: 11. The CDR3 DNA reads as TGTGCCAGCAGGCCCCCCGGGACTAGCGGGGGGATAGAGTATTTT. Protein sequence: CASRPPGTSGGIEYF.

The rearrangement links TRBV25-1 to TRBJ2-7, with 8 bases lining up with TRBD2. V lost 7 bases to trimming and J lost 4 bases; unmatched junction nucleotides: 6. Germline V gene lookup returns CDR1 MGHDK and CDR2 SYGVNS. The CDR3 consists of 13 residues. CDR3 bases: TGTGCCAGCACTTACGCTAGCGGGTACGAGCAGTACTTC. Amino acid sequence: CASTYASGYEQYF.

V gene TRBV10-3 combines with J gene TRBJ1-5; D uncertain. V was clipped by 2 bases and J by 3 bases, with 11 bases between them. This CDR3 is 15 amino acids long. Germline values: CDR1 ENHRY, CDR2 SYGVKD. CDR3 coding DNA: TGTGCCATCAGTGAGCAGCAGAGATACAATCAGCCCCAGCATTTT. Translation gives CAISEQQRYNQPQHF.

This clone was detected once. V is TRBV4-1 and J is TRBJ2-5; D uncertain. This CDR3 contains 13 residues. Germline V gene sequence: CDR1 MGHRA, CDR2 YSYEKL. Trimming stripped 0 bases from V and 7 bases from J, with 9 bases between. CDR3 DNA sequence: TGCGCCAGCAGCCAAGATCTGGAAGGGACCCAGTACTTC. Residues: CASSQDLEGTQYF.

This chain connects TRBV10-3 to TRBJ1-4; D gene uncertain. The CDR3 has 16 amino acids. V lost 6 bases to trimming and J lost 10 bases, with 24 bases between them. CDR1 is ENHRY and CDR2 is SYGVKD in the germline V gene. As DNA, the CDR3 is TGTGCCATCAGCCCCTCGGGGAGTTCCCGGGGAGGAAAACTGTTTTTT. Translating it yields CAISPSGSSRGGKLFF.

The chain uses TRBV5-4 and TRBJ2-5, with TRBD2 matching 14 bases. J lost 4 bases, V lost 4 bases, and 9 bases had no gene match. Per the germline V gene, CDR1 is SGHNT and CDR2 is YYREEE (reference sequence). CDR3 length: 17 amino acids. The CDR3 here is CASSPKTSGRGAETQYF. The CDR3 DNA follows: TGTGCCAGCAGCCCAAAGACTAGCGGGAGGGGGGCAGAGACCCAGTACTTC.

The rearrangement joins TRBV7-9 to TRBJ2-3; no definite D call. The V end was cut by 4 bases, the J end by 6 bases, with 23 bases between. The CDR3 has 17 amino acids. Per the germline V gene, CDR1 is SEHNR and CDR2 is FQNEAQ (reference sequence). CDR3 amino acids: CASSYRPTPGKSDTQYF. CDR3 bases: TGTGCCAGCAGCTACCGACCGACCCCAGGTAAATCGGATACGCAGTATTTT.

This sequence joins TRBV4-1 and TRBJ2-7; TRBD2 matches 13 bases. The ends lost 1 base at V and 4 bases at J; junction bases unmatched: 7. The CDR3 totals 17 residues. Germline lookup yields CDR1 MGHRA and CDR2 YSYEKL. CDR3 sequence reads: CASSQATSGRAQYEQYF. Written as DNA, the CDR3 is TGCGCCAGCAGCCAAGCCACTAGCGGGAGGGCCCAGTACGAGCAGTACTTC.

The chain has TRBV13 and TRBJ1-2, with D possibly being TRBD1 (6 bases). This CDR3 region has 16 residues. The V end was cut by 5 bases, the J end by 2 bases, with 18 bases between. The V gene's germline CDR1 is PRHDT and CDR2 FYEKMQ (reference sequence). For the CDR3, the DNA is TGTGCCAGCAGCCTGCCCGGGGGGCCAGAAAACTATGGCTACACCTTC. Its protein product is CASSLPGGPENYGYTF.

The chain has TRBV12-5 and TRBJ1-1; possibly TRBD1 for D (6 bases). There are 15 residues in the CDR3. Looked up from germline, CDR1 is LGHNT and CDR2 is FRNRAP. V shed 0 bases and J shed 1 base, with 9 bases lying between them. The CDR3 DNA reads TGTGCTAGTGGTTTGGTAATGGGACAGAACACTGAAGCTTTCTTT. Residues: CASGLVMGQNTEAFF.

The gene calls are TRBV12-5 and TRBJ2-1, with D perhaps matching TRBD2 (5 bases). Trimming took off 6 bases at V and 1 base at J, with 10 bases between the two ends. The length of the CDR3 is 14 residues. CDR1 and CDR2 (germline): LGHNT, FRNRAP. This CDR3 reads CASGTGMSYNEQFF. CDR3 in DNA: TGTGCTAGTGGCACCGGGATGTCCTACAATGAGCAGTTCTTC.

The CDR3 nucleotides read TGTGCCAGCAGTGATATTATGGGAGCCCACACAGATACGCAGTATTTT. Its translation: CASSDIMGAHTDTQYF. The rearrangement joins TRBV2 to TRBJ2-3; a possible D gene is TRBD2 (5 bases). Germline CDR1 is SNHLY and CDR2 is FYNNEI. The CDR3 is made up of 16 amino acids. The V end was cut by 3 bases, the J end by 2 bases, with 15 bases between. Using reference TRBV2 and TRBJ2-3 for the parts outside the CDR3, the full variable domain is EPEVTQTPSHQVTQMGQEVILRCVPISNHLYFYWYRQILGQKVEFLVSFYNNEISEKSEIFDDQFSVERPDGSNFTLKIRSTKLEDSAMYFCASSDIMGAHTDTQYFGPGTRLTVL.

The V call is TRBV29-1, the J call TRBJ2-7, with 7 bases lining up with TRBD2. This CDR3 is built from 12 residues. CDR1 and CDR2 (germline): SQVTM, ANQGSEA. J gave up 7 bases and V 5 bases, and 8 bases lay outside the gene matches. CDR3 amino acids: CSVLSAGEEQYF. In nucleotides, the CDR3 is TGCAGCGTTCTGTCGGCGGGGGAAGAGCAGTACTTC.

J is TRBJ1-3 and V is TRBV5-1; D is undetermined. The better agreement between TRBJ2-2 and the DNA end casts doubt on the J call. This CDR3 region has 16 residues. Germline V gene lookup returns CDR1 SGHRS and CDR2 YFSETQ. The DNA for the CDR3 is TGCGCCAGCAGCTTGGCCGCGGATAGCCACTCCGGGGAGCTGTTTTTT. Protein sequence: CASSLAADSHSGELFF.